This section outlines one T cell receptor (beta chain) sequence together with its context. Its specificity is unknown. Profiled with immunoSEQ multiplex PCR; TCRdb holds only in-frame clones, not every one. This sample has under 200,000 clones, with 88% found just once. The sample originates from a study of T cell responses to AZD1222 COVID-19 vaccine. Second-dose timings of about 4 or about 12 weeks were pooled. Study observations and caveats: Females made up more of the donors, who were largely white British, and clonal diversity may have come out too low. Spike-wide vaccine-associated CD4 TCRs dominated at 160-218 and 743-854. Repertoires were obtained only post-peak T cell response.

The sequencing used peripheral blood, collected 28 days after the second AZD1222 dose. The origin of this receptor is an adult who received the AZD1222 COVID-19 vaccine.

The chain's CDR3 is CASIIGQGGGGYTF. The CDR3 DNA sequence: TGTGCCAGCATTATAGGACAGGGAGGGGGAGGCTACACCTTC. This chain connects TRBV28 to TRBJ1-2, with 8 nucleotides matching TRBD1. V dropped 7 bases and J dropped 8; count of bases not matched to a gene: 12. Germline CDR1 and CDR2: MDHEN and SYDVKM. CDR3 length: 14 residues.